This TCR beta chain was profiled in a study of control samples from healthy donors and cancer patients. Method: immunoSEQ multiplex PCR; TCRdb's copy keeps in-frame clones and lacks some. The data hold roughly 100,000 clones, with about 91% observed a single time. The J segment lost 9 bases and the V segment lost 2 bases, leaving 6 bases of the junction unmatched. CDR3 length: 13 residues. Looked up from germline, CDR1 is MNHEY and CDR2 is SVGAGI. V and J are TRBV6-5 and TRBJ1-1; 7 positions match TRBD1. This receptor was identified in a woman aged 18 to 35 in good health. Material for sequencing was blood. The CDR3 DNA reads as TGTGCCAGCAGTTACGGGGACAGACTAAAAGCTTTCTTT. Translated: CASSYGDRLKAFF.